The present entry profiles one TCR beta chain with its context. Its antigen is undetermined. The sample originates from a study of CD8 T cells in ankylosing spondylitis. V shed 6 bases, J shed 8 bases, and the junction held 7 bases outside the gene matches. This CDR3 is built from 14 residues. Germline CDR1 is SGHRS and CDR2 is YFSETQ. Study-wide results and limits: Reportedly, significant enrichment of disease-linked clones occurred in matched ankylosing spondylitis synovial fluid.

Preparation of TCR beta libraries was done by quantitative 5'-RACE with molecular barcodes. One entry per CDR3 protein, called by TCRdb with MiXCR from the 5' RACE reads. The sample lists about 150,000 distinct CDR3 sequences; 9.5% to 12% were seen once. The sequence derives from a female donor with ankylosing spondylitis or in good health (not recorded which). The gene calls are TRBV5-1 and TRBJ2-1, with 11 bases matching TRBD2. Material for sequencing was blood, either unsorted or a sorted T cell fraction (not recorded which). Here the CDR3 reads CASTVAGGVDEQFF. The CDR3 bases are TGCGCCAGCACAGTAGCGGGAGGGGTCGATGAGCAGTTCTTC.